This passage covers 6 T cell receptor beta chains from one sample sequenced in a study of blood T cell repertoires in COVID-19 (dated by TCRdb to 2020 to 2021). Receptors were amplified or captured by the immunoSEQ multiplex PCR assay. The table was pulled from immuneACCESS by TCRdb, which kept in-frame rearrangements only. Such tables lose some clones; where checked, under half of the loss comes from unresolved V genes, and the rest has no known cause. This sample holds 120,000 to 150,000 clones; approximately 78% were observed only once. The top ten constitute about 4% of the sample. Sequenced material: peripheral blood. These receptors came from a woman over 75 with acute or convalescent COVID-19.

The chain is built from TRBV7-9 and TRBJ1-1, with 9 nucleotides matching TRBD1. Germline loops: CDR1 SEHNR, CDR2 FQNEAQ (reference sequence). The CDR3 length is 19 residues. Trimming at V came to 8 bases and at J to 1 base, leaving 20 bases not matched to a gene. The CDR3 DNA reads TGTGCCAGCTACCGGGAGGGGATTTGGGACAGGGTCCAGAACACTGAAGCTTTCTTT. Encoded protein: CASYREGIWDRVQNTEAFF.

The J gene is TRBJ1-3, the V gene TRBV4-1; D ambiguous. Trimming stripped 2 bases from V and 2 bases from J, with 10 bases between. Germline V lookup: CDR1 MGHRA, CDR2 YSYEKL. This CDR3 has 15 amino acids. The CDR3 DNA reads TGCGCCAGCAGCCAACTCCCCGGGACTGGAAACACCATATATTTT. Its translation: CASSQLPGTGNTIYF.

This clone was counted between two and nine times. The CDR3 DNA follows: TGTGCCACCAGTGTCGGACAGGGGCGTGAAGATACGCAGTATTTT. Its protein product is CATSVGQGREDTQYF. V and J are TRBV24-1 and TRBJ2-3; TRBD1 aligns across 9 bases. The CDR3 totals 15 residues. The germline V gene has CDR1 KGHDR and CDR2 SFDVKD. V shed 5 bases and J 5 bases; nucleotides not matched to a gene: 7.

V is TRBV12-3 or TRBV12-4 and J is TRBJ1-1; the match to TRBD1 covers 7 bases. V dropped 3 bases and J dropped 5; count of bases not matched to a gene: 3. The CDR3 is 13 residues long. The DNA for the CDR3 is TGTGCCAGCAGTTTTGACAGGGTGACTGAAGCTTTCTTT. Residues: CASSFDRVTEAFF.

Only a few counts were recorded for this clone. The chain is built from TRBV7-8 and TRBJ1-2; D uncertain. V lost 4 bases and J lost 2, with 11 bases in between. Looked up from germline, CDR1 is SGHVS and CDR2 is FQNEAQ. The CDR3 covers 14 residues. The CDR3 region is CASSSRTENYGYTF. The CDR3 DNA reads TGTGCCAGCAGCTCGAGGACTGAGAACTATGGCTACACCTTC.

The J gene is TRBJ2-6, the V gene TRBV6-5; D gene uncertain. Trimming took 3 bases from V and 0 from J, leaving 6 bases between them. The germline V gene has CDR1 MNHEY and CDR2 SVGAGI. The CDR3 is made up of 15 amino acids. DNA for the CDR3: TGTGCCAGCAGTTATACCGGCTCTGGGGCCAACGTCCTGACTTTC. This codes for CASSYTGSGANVLTF.